Below, 30 T cell receptor beta chains from the same sample are listed, as sequenced in a study of blood T cell repertoires in COVID-19. The table came from immunoSEQ multiplex PCR; TCRdb's copy has only in-frame clones and leaves some out. Of 90,000 to 95,000 clones listed, around 90% are singletons. The sample consisted of peripheral blood. These receptors were taken from an elderly woman with active COVID-19.

J is TRBJ1-5 and V is TRBV2; 9 bases fit TRBD1. V lost 8 bases to trimming and J lost 2 bases; unmatched junction nucleotides: 7. Germline lookup yields CDR1 SNHLY and CDR2 FYNNEI. This CDR3 is 15 amino acids long. CDR3 residues: CASDRTGAGNQPQHF. The CDR3 DNA sequence: TGTGCCAGCGATAGGACAGGGGCTGGCAATCAGCCCCAGCATTTT.

V and J are TRBV9 and TRBJ2-3; tentative D call: TRBD2 (7 bases). V lost 1 base to trimming and J lost 5 bases, with 8 bases between them. The CDR3 consists of 13 residues. Germline V gene data show CDR1 as SGDLS and CDR2 as YYNGEE. The CDR3 nucleotides are TGTGCCAGCAGCGTAAGGGGGGGAGATACGCAGTATTTT. Its translation is CASSVRGGDTQYF.

In nucleotides, the CDR3 is TGTGCCAGCAGCGGGTTACAAGCAGATACGCAGTATTTT. It is translated as CASSGLQADTQYF. The chain recombines TRBV12-3 or TRBV12-4 with TRBJ2-3; D ambiguous. V lost 6 bases to trimming and J lost 4 bases, with 11 bases between them. The CDR3 runs to 13 residues.

The chain is built from TRBV18 and TRBJ1-2; TRBD1 aligns across 8 bases. Trimming removed 2 bases from V and 8 bases from J; junction bases left unmatched: 7. Germline CDR1 is KGHSH and CDR2 is LQKENI. This CDR3 has 14 amino acids. The CDR3 region has the DNA TGTGCCAGCTCACCAAGTCAGGGGGCCCTCGGCTACACCTTC. Residues: CASSPSQGALGYTF.

This clone was picked up one time. The V gene is TRBV18, the J gene TRBJ2-2, with D maybe TRBD2 (7 bases). V gave up 6 bases and J gave up 2 bases, with 19 bases separating them. CDR3 length equals 17 residues. In germline, CDR1 is KGHSH, CDR2 LQKENI. The CDR3 coding sequence is TGTGCCAGCTCGCCGATGGGGGCTAGCGGTAACACCGGGGAGCTGTTTTTT. It yields the protein CASSPMGASGNTGELFF.

The chain joins TRBV6-2 or TRBV6-3 to TRBJ2-5; maybe TRBD2 (5 bases). Germline V gene data show CDR1 as MNHEY and CDR2 as SVGEGT. V lost 2 bases and J lost 9, with 16 bases in between. There are 14 residues in the CDR3. The chain's CDR3 is CASSYPQPHGAQYF. The CDR3 region has the DNA TGTGCCAGCAGTTACCCCCAACCCCACGGGGCCCAGTACTTC.

This clone was counted a few times. The chain has TRBV29-1 and TRBJ2-7; 15 nucleotides agree with TRBD2. Trimming cost V 7 bases and J 1 base; bases outside gene matches: 8. The germline CDR1 and CDR2 sequences are SQVTM and ANQGSEA. The CDR3 is 16 residues long. The CDR3 nucleotides are TGCAGCGGAAGGACTAGCGGGAGGGCCAATTCCTACGAGCAGTACTTC. Its protein is CSGRTSGRANSYEQYF.

The chain carries TRBV7-2 and TRBJ2-2, with 9 bases lining up with TRBD2. This CDR3 has 15 amino acids. V shed 4 bases, J shed 8 bases, and the junction held 8 bases outside the gene matches. Germline V gene sequence: CDR1 SGHTA, CDR2 FQGNSA. CDR3 in amino acids: CASSSRTSALGELFF. CDR3 sequence (DNA): TGTGCCAGCAGCTCAAGGACTAGCGCCTTGGGGGAGCTGTTTTTT.

The rearrangement joins TRBV11-2 to TRBJ2-1; D perhaps matches TRBD2 (5 bases). The V gene lost 5 bases and the J gene lost 2 bases, with 13 bases spanning the gap. Germline-derived CDR1 and CDR2 are SGHAT and FQNNGV. The CDR3 extends over 15 amino acids. CDR3 nucleotide sequence: TGTGCCAGCAGCCTCGCCCGAGGGACCTACAATGAGCAGTTCTTC. Translated, it gives CASSLARGTYNEQFF. Using reference TRBV11-2 and TRBJ2-1 for the parts outside the CDR3, the full variable domain is EAGVAQSPRYKIIEKRQSVAFWCNPISGHATLYWYQQILGQGPKLLIQFQNNGVVDDSQLPKDRFSAERLKGVDSTLKIQPAKLEDSAVYLCASSLARGTYNEQFFGPGTRLTVL.

The rearrangement uses TRBV7-9 and TRBJ2-1; TRBD2 matches 9 bases. V lost 2 bases to trimming and J lost 7 bases; unmatched junction nucleotides: 9. CDR1 is SEHNR, CDR2 FQNEAQ, per germline (reference sequence). CDR3 length equals 16 residues. The CDR3: CASSLRSGREDNEQFF. The CDR3 coding sequence is TGTGCCAGCAGCTTACGTAGCGGGAGAGAGGATAATGAGCAGTTCTTC.

The CDR3 is CASSVPGTSGTDTQYF. CDR3 sequence (DNA): TGTGCCAGCAGCGTCCCCGGGACTAGCGGGACAGATACGCAGTATTTT. The chain recombines TRBV9 with TRBJ2-3, with TRBD2 matching over 12 bases. The CDR3 is 16 amino acids. V was clipped by 2 bases and J by 3 bases; unmatched bases: 4. The germline V gene encodes CDR1 SGDLS and CDR2 YYNGEE. Based on the CDR3 plus reference TRBV9 and TRBJ2-3, the full variable domain is DSGVTQTPKHLITATGQRVTLRCSPRSGDLSVYWYQQSLDQGLQFLIQYYNGEERAKGNILERFSAQQFPDLHSELNLSSLELGDSALYFCASSVPGTSGTDTQYFGPGTRLTVL.

The chain links TRBV4-1 to TRBJ1-2; the D gene is possibly TRBD1 (5 bases). V lost 0 bases to trimming and J lost 8 bases, with 13 bases between them. This CDR3 is built from 14 residues. Germline loops: CDR1 MGHRA, CDR2 YSYEKL. The CDR3 here is CASSQDREGRGYTF. The CDR3 DNA reads TGCGCCAGCAGCCAAGATAGGGAGGGGCGCGGCTACACCTTC.

The chain recombines TRBV28 with TRBJ1-5; possible D gene TRBD1, 5 bases. Per germline, CDR1 MDHEN and CDR2 SYDVKM. This CDR3 spans 14 amino acids. V was trimmed by 3 bases and J by 4 bases, leaving 10 bases between them. CDR3 in DNA: TGTGCCAGCAGTTTGCGGGAGGGGAATCAGCCCCAGCATTTT. It yields the protein CASSLREGNQPQHF.

This clone was recorded once. The chain employs TRBV19 and TRBJ1-1; 7 positions agree with TRBD1. V shed 3 bases, J shed 1 base, and the junction held 8 bases outside the gene matches. This CDR3 comprises 16 residues. Germline lookup yields CDR1 LNHDA and CDR2 SQIVND (reference sequence). The CDR3: CASSIKPGQRNTEAFF. CDR3 in DNA: TGTGCCAGTAGTATCAAACCGGGACAGAGGAACACTGAAGCTTTCTTT.

The chain carries TRBV7-9 and TRBJ2-1, with D maybe TRBD2 (6 bases). Germline V gene data show CDR1 as SEHNR and CDR2 as FQNEAQ (reference sequence). The CDR3 sequence is 14 residues long. Trimming took off 5 bases at V and 5 bases at J, with 13 bases between the two ends. CDR3 bases: TGTGCCAGCAGCGAAGGACTAACCAACAATGAGCAGTTCTTC. This gives the protein CASSEGLTNNEQFF.

CDR3 protein: CASKRVNTGELFF. Here the CDR3 DNA reads TGTGCCAGCAAGCGGGTAAACACCGGGGAGCTGTTTTTT. This rearrangement joins TRBV2 to TRBJ2-2, with D possibly matching TRBD2 (6 bases). Deletions cut 7 bases from V and 2 bases from J, with 8 bases between. The CDR3 contains 13 residues. CDR1 and CDR2 (germline): SNHLY, FYNNEI.

The table lists this clone with a few counts. This rearrangement joins TRBV6-5 to TRBJ1-4, with TRBD1 as a possible D gene (5 bases). The CDR3 sequence is 14 residues long. Germline CDR1 reads MNHEY; CDR2 reads SVGAGI. V lost 6 bases and J lost 2, with 10 bases in between. CDR3 loop: CASSGKGTNEKLFF. CDR3 bases: TGTGCCAGCAGCGGAAAGGGGACTAATGAAAAACTGTTTTTT.

This chain's CDR3 is CASSYPGNPYEQYF. DNA for the CDR3: TGTGCCAGCAGTTATCCCGGGAATCCCTACGAGCAGTACTTC. This chain uses TRBV6-5 with TRBJ2-7, with a possible D match to TRBD2 (5 bases). CDR3 length equals 14 residues. CDR1 and CDR2 (germline): MNHEY, SVGAGI. Trimming took off 3 bases at V and 2 bases at J, with 11 bases between the two ends.

V usage is TRBV29-1 and J usage is TRBJ2-1; 9 bases match TRBD2. Germline V gene sequence: CDR1 SQVTM, CDR2 ANQGSEA. The CDR3 consists of 15 residues. V dropped 3 bases and J dropped 4; count of bases not matched to a gene: 7. DNA for the CDR3: TGCAGCGTTGAGGGGAGGCTAGCGGGGTACAATGAGCAGTTCTTC. Translated: CSVEGRLAGYNEQFF.

The chain uses TRBV6-4 and TRBJ2-1; TRBD2 might be the D (5 bases). Per the germline V gene, CDR1 is MRHNA and CDR2 is SNTAGT. This CDR3 spans 16 amino acids. The V end was cut by 0 bases, the J end by 3 bases, with 12 bases between. The CDR3 loop reads CASSDSGFGGYNEQFF. In DNA form, the CDR3 reads TGTGCCAGCAGTGACTCAGGGTTTGGAGGCTACAATGAGCAGTTCTTC.

This clone was seen just once. V gene TRBV4-1 combines with J gene TRBJ1-5; no clear D. Trimming took off 1 base at V and 4 bases at J, with 5 bases between the two ends. Germline V CDR1 and CDR2: MGHRA, YSYEKL. The CDR3 is made up of 13 amino acids. The CDR3 protein is CASSQGENQPQHF. The CDR3 nucleotides are TGCGCCAGCAGCCAAGGAGAGAATCAGCCCCAGCATTTT.

V and J are TRBV7-2 and TRBJ2-7, with 10 bases fitting TRBD2. CDR1 SGHTA and CDR2 FQGNSA come from the germline V gene. The CDR3 has 14 amino acids. The ends lost 3 bases at V and 1 base at J; junction bases unmatched: 0. CDR3 sequence: CASSLTSGSYEQYF. The CDR3 coding sequence is TGTGCCAGCAGCTTGACTAGCGGGTCCTACGAGCAGTACTTC.

This clone has just one count. The chain joins TRBV6-5 to TRBJ1-5, with 8 bases fitting TRBD1. The V gene end was trimmed by 6 bases and the J gene end by 6 bases; junction bases not matched to a gene: 10. The CDR3 sequence is 15 residues long. Germline CDR1 reads MNHEY; CDR2 reads SVGAGI. The CDR3 DNA reads as TGTGCCAGCAGCTCGGTACAGGGGGGTGCTCAGCCCCAGCATTTT. Encoded protein: CASSSVQGGAQPQHF.

The CDR3 reads CASSLQGASQPQHF. The CDR3 nucleotides are TGTGCCAGCTCACTCCAGGGGGCTAGTCAGCCCCAGCATTTT. The chain recombines TRBV18 with TRBJ1-5, with 8 bases identical to TRBD1. The V and J ends lost 4 bases and 6 bases, in that order; junction bases with no gene match: 5. The length of the CDR3 is 14 residues. The germline V gene has CDR1 KGHSH and CDR2 LQKENI. Full variable domain (remainder filled in from reference TRBV18 and TRBJ1-5): NAGVMQNPRHLVRRRGQEARLRCSPMKGHSHVYWYRQLPEEGLKFMVYLQKENIIDESGMPKERFSAEFPKEGPSILRIQQVVRGDSAAYFCASSLQGASQPQHFGDGTRLSIL.

This chain's CDR3 is CASSGRLASSYNEQFF. The CDR3 DNA reads as TGTGCCAGCAGTGGAAGACTAGCGAGCTCCTACAATGAGCAGTTCTTC. V gene TRBV6-1 combines with J gene TRBJ2-1; 8 bases map to TRBD2. The J segment lost 0 bases and the V segment lost 4 bases, leaving 5 bases of the junction unmatched. The CDR3 has 16 residues. From germline, CDR1 is MNHNS and CDR2 SASEGT.

This chain joins TRBV5-4 and TRBJ2-2; TRBD2 matches 8 bases. The CDR3 is 16 amino acids. The germline V gene encodes CDR1 SGHNT and CDR2 YYREEE (reference sequence). The ends lost 2 bases at V and 0 bases at J; junction bases unmatched: 3. The CDR3 nucleotides read TGTGCCAGCAGCTTAAGCGGGGGTTCGAACACCGGGGAGCTGTTTTTT. It specifies CASSLSGGSNTGELFF.

The genes are TRBV2 and TRBJ2-1, with 11 bases lining up with TRBD2. Germline lookup yields CDR1 SNHLY and CDR2 FYNNEI. The length of the CDR3 is 15 residues. Trimming removed 6 bases from V and 2 bases from J; junction bases left unmatched: 3. DNA of the CDR3: TGTGCCAGCAGGTCGACTAGCGGGACCTACAATGAGCAGTTCTTC. It specifies CASRSTSGTYNEQFF.

This chain uses TRBV4-2 with TRBJ2-1, with TRBD2 identical over 9 bases. In germline, CDR1 is LGHNA, CDR2 YNFKEQ. This CDR3 region has 16 residues. The V and J ends lost 1 base and 6 bases, in that order; junction bases with no gene match: 7. For the CDR3, the DNA is TGTGCCAGCAGCCAAGTTTCCGGGACTAGCCCCAATGAGCAGTTCTTC. Amino acids: CASSQVSGTSPNEQFF.

The gene calls are TRBV6-6 and TRBJ2-1, with TRBD1 matching over 10 bases. In germline, CDR1 is MNHNY, CDR2 SVGAGI (reference sequence). Germline trimming cut 6 bases from V and 2 bases from J; bases unmatched to any gene: 4. The CDR3 is made up of 15 amino acids. The CDR3 DNA follows: TGTGCCAGCAGCTCGGGACAGGGGACCTACAATGAGCAGTTCTTC. Protein product: CASSSGQGTYNEQFF.

This chain uses TRBV5-1 with TRBJ1-6; 7 bases map to TRBD1. With V trimmed by 2 bases and J by 7 bases, 0 bases remained unmatched. This CDR3 spans 13 amino acids. Germline V gene data show CDR1 as SGHRS and CDR2 as YFSETQ. The CDR3: CASSLQGNSPLHF. The CDR3 coding sequence is TGCGCCAGCAGCTTACAGGGGAATTCACCCCTCCACTTT.